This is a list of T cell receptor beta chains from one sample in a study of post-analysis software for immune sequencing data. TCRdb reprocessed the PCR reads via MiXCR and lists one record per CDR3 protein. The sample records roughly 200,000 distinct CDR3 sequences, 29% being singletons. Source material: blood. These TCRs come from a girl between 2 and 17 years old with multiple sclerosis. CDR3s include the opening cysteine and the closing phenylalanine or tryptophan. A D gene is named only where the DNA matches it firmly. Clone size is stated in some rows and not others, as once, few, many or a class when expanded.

CDR3nt: TGTGCCAGCAGCCCTTTCGGGACTAGCGGGACCTACGAGCAGTACTTC; CDR3aa: CASSPFGTSGTYEQYF; j_gene: TRBJ2-7; d_gene: TRBD2; v_gene: TRBV28; abundance: many
CDR3nt: TGTGCCAGCAGTACCTCAGGGGGAGCTAGCTTGGAGACCCAGTACTTC; CDR3aa: CASSTSGGASLETQYF; j_gene: TRBJ2-5; d_gene: TRBD1; v_gene: TRBV12-3/TRBV12-4; abundance: -
CDR3nt: TGCAGCGTTTTTCAGGGAGCCTCAGCTTTCTTT; CDR3aa: CSVFQGASAFF; j_gene: TRBJ1-1; d_gene: -; v_gene: TRBV29-1; abundance: few
CDR3nt: TGTGCCAGCAGATTTAAAAGCGGGGGGGCCATCGATGAGCAGTTCTTC; CDR3aa: CASRFKSGGAIDEQFF; j_gene: TRBJ2-1; d_gene: TRBD2; v_gene: TRBV6-2/TRBV6-3; abundance: -
CDR3nt: TGCAGTGCTAGAGTTCACGCCAGCGAGCAGTACTTC; CDR3aa: CSARVHASEQYF; j_gene: TRBJ2-7; d_gene: -; v_gene: TRBV20-1; abundance: -
CDR3nt: TGTGCCAGCAGCTTGGAACGCCCTAACACTGAAGCTTTCTTT; CDR3aa: CASSLERPNTEAFF; j_gene: TRBJ1-1; d_gene: -; v_gene: TRBV5-4; abundance: few
CDR3nt: TGTGCCAGCAGTTTAGGGACAGGAGATACCTACGAGCAGTACTTC; CDR3aa: CASSLGTGDTYEQYF; j_gene: TRBJ2-7; d_gene: TRBD1; v_gene: TRBV28; abundance: many
CDR3nt: TGTGCCAGCGGGTGGGATGACAGGGGAAATGAGCAGTTCTTC; CDR3aa: CASGWDDRGNEQFF; j_gene: TRBJ2-1; d_gene: TRBD1; v_gene: TRBV6-5; abundance: many
CDR3nt: TGCGCCAGCAGCTCCGGACTAGCGGGGTTTTACAATGAGCAGTTCTTC; CDR3aa: CASSSGLAGFYNEQFF; j_gene: TRBJ2-1; d_gene: TRBD2; v_gene: TRBV5-1; abundance: -
CDR3nt: TGTGCCAGCAGTTTAACTATCACGGGACAGGGTTTCTATGGCTACACCTTC; CDR3aa: CASSLTITGQGFYGYTF; j_gene: TRBJ1-2; d_gene: TRBD1; v_gene: TRBV28; abundance: -
CDR3nt: TGCAGTGCTAGAGAGGGCGGGACTAGCGGTTCCTACAATGAGCAGTACTTC; CDR3aa: CSAREGGTSGSYNEQYF; j_gene: TRBJ2-7; d_gene: TRBD2; v_gene: TRBV20-1; abundance: few
CDR3nt: TGTGCCAGCAGCCAAGTCGGAGGGGGGGACGAGCAGTACTTC; CDR3aa: CASSQVGGGDEQYF; j_gene: TRBJ2-7; d_gene: -; v_gene: TRBV14; abundance: -
CDR3nt: TGTGCCTGGAGGGACGTTGGGAGGGGAAGCTCCTACAATGAGCAGTTCTTC; CDR3aa: CAWRDVGRGSSYNEQFF; j_gene: TRBJ2-1; d_gene: TRBD2; v_gene: TRBV30; abundance: many
CDR3nt: TGTGCCAGCAGTTGGGGCAGGAATTACTACGAGCAGTACTTC; CDR3aa: CASSWGRNYYEQYF; j_gene: TRBJ2-7; d_gene: -; v_gene: TRBV2; abundance: -
CDR3nt: TGTGCCACCAGCAGGGGGACAGGGTCTCGCACAGATACGCAGTATTTT; CDR3aa: CATSRGTGSRTDTQYF; j_gene: TRBJ2-3; d_gene: TRBD1; v_gene: TRBV15; abundance: many
CDR3nt: TGCAGTGCTAGAGAAGCGGGCTACACCTTC; CDR3aa: CSAREAGYTF; j_gene: TRBJ1-2; d_gene: -; v_gene: TRBV20-1; abundance: many
CDR3nt: TGTGCCAGCAGTTACCCACTAGCGGGAGGCCTCCCCACAGATACGCAGTATTTT; CDR3aa: CASSYPLAGGLPTDTQYF; j_gene: TRBJ2-3; d_gene: TRBD2; v_gene: TRBV6-2/TRBV6-3; abundance: -
CDR3nt: TGTGCCAGCAGTTTAGATACGGAGGGGGGCGAGCAGTACTTC; CDR3aa: CASSLDTEGGEQYF; j_gene: TRBJ2-7; d_gene: -; v_gene: TRBV27; abundance: many
CDR3nt: TGTGCCAGCAGTCCCCTTAACCCGGACAGGACTCGGAATCAGCCCCAGCATTTT; CDR3aa: CASSPLNPDRTRNQPQHF; j_gene: TRBJ1-5; d_gene: TRBD1; v_gene: TRBV12-3/TRBV12-4; abundance: -
CDR3nt: TGTGCCAGCAGCCTGGGACCGGGCCACAATGAGCAGTTCTTC; CDR3aa: CASSLGPGHNEQFF; j_gene: TRBJ2-1; d_gene: -; v_gene: TRBV7-3; abundance: -
CDR3nt: TGTGCCAGCTCACCGTTCCTGACAGATGGCTATGAGCAGTTCTTC; CDR3aa: CASSPFLTDGYEQFF; j_gene: TRBJ2-1; d_gene: -; v_gene: TRBV18; abundance: many
CDR3nt: TGCGCCAGCAGCGTAAGGACGAGAGACACAGATACGCAGTATTTT; CDR3aa: CASSVRTRDTDTQYF; j_gene: TRBJ2-3; d_gene: -; v_gene: TRBV5-1; abundance: few
CDR3nt: TGCAGCGTGGGCCGGACTAGCGGGAGGTACAATGAGCAGTTCTTC; CDR3aa: CSVGRTSGRYNEQFF; j_gene: TRBJ2-1; d_gene: TRBD2; v_gene: TRBV29-1; abundance: many
CDR3nt: TGTGCCAGCAGGTCCAATAGCGGGAGAGCGAATACGCAGTATTTT; CDR3aa: CASRSNSGRANTQYF; j_gene: TRBJ2-3; d_gene: TRBD2; v_gene: TRBV12-3/TRBV12-4; abundance: -
CDR3nt: TGTGCCAGCTCGCTGCAGACCGGGGGGGAGACCCAGTACTTC; CDR3aa: CASSLQTGGETQYF; j_gene: TRBJ2-5; d_gene: TRBD2; v_gene: TRBV18; abundance: few
CDR3nt: TGTGCCAGCAGGGGGGGGGAGGGGAACCTCTACAATGAGCAGTTCTTC; CDR3aa: CASRGGEGNLYNEQFF; j_gene: TRBJ2-1; d_gene: TRBD2; v_gene: TRBV5-4; abundance: -
CDR3nt: TGTGCCACCAGCAGAGGTGCCCAGCGGGGGCTACAATCCTCAGATACGCAGTATTTT; CDR3aa: CATSRGAQRGLQSSDTQYF; j_gene: TRBJ2-3; d_gene: TRBD2; v_gene: TRBV15; abundance: -
CDR3nt: TGCAGTGCTAGTTCACAGGGAAACTATGGCTACACCTTC; CDR3aa: CSASSQGNYGYTF; j_gene: TRBJ1-2; d_gene: -; v_gene: TRBV20-1; abundance: -
CDR3nt: TGTGCCAGCAGTGATCGACAGGGGGCGACCGGGGAGCTGTTTTTT; CDR3aa: CASSDRQGATGELFF; j_gene: TRBJ2-2; d_gene: TRBD1; v_gene: TRBV2; abundance: few
CDR3nt: TGTGCCAGCATCGGACAGCCGAACACTGAAGCTTTCTTT; CDR3aa: CASIGQPNTEAFF; j_gene: TRBJ1-1; d_gene: -; v_gene: TRBV2; abundance: -
CDR3nt: TGTGCCAGCAGCCAGGGTGGTGGGAATTCACCCCTCCACTTT; CDR3aa: CASSQGGGNSPLHF; j_gene: TRBJ1-6; d_gene: -; v_gene: TRBV13; abundance: few